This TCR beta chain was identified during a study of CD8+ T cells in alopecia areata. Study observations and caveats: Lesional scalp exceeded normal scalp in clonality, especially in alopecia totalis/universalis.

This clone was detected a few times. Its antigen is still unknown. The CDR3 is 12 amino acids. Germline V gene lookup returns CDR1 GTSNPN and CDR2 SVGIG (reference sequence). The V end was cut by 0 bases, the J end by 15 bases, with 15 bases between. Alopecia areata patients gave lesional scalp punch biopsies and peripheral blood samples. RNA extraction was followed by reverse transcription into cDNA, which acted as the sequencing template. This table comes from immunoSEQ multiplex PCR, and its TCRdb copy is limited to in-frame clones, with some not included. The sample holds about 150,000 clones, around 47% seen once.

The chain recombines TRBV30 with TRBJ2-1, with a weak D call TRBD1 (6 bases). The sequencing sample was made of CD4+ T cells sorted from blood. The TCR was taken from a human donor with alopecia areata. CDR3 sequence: CAWSVLGTPPFF. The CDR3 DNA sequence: TGTGCCTGGAGTGTTTTAGGGACACCCCCGTTCTTC. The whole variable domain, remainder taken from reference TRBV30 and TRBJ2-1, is SQTIHQWPATLVQPVGSPLSLECTVEGTSNPNLYWYRQAAGRGLQLLFYSVGIGQISSEVPQNLSASRPQDRQFILSSKKLLLSDSGFYLCAWSVLGTPPFFGPGTRLTVL.